This T cell receptor beta chain was sequenced during a study of blood T cell repertoires in COVID-19. On the study more broadly: The analysed material was cDNA or gDNA that came from T cells, B-cell-depleted T cells, or PBMCs.

Here immunoSEQ multiplex PCR was the method, and the copy in TCRdb shows in-frame clones only, minus some. This table has approximately 270,000 clones, roughly 91% appearing once. Grouping used clinical history reported by participants in a survey and questionnaire. The study counted Cohort 3 donors as recovered given two negative PCRs, clearance, or symptom resolution. Germline CDR1 DFQATT, CDR2 SNEGSKA (reference sequence). The CDR3 loop spans 11 amino acids. V was cut by 6 bases and J by 5 bases, with 10 bases left in between. This clone was found once. The material sequenced was PBMCs or T cells enriched from blood (not recorded which). The TCR comes from a woman aged 60-75 years who had recovered from COVID-19. The rearrangement uses TRBV20-1 and TRBJ1-2, with D possibly TRBD1 on 6 matching bases. The CDR3 sequence: CSAITGYGYTF. CDR3 in DNA: TGCAGTGCCATTACAGGGTATGGCTACACCTTC.